A selection of T cell receptor beta chains follows, all from one sample in a study of beta chain features in type 1 diabetes. TCRdb keeps only in-frame clones here, not all; method: immunoSEQ multiplex PCR. Of about 700,000 clones detected, around an eighth appear once; the ten largest clones hold approximately 0.022%. Sequencing was done on a sample of naive CD4+ T cells from blood. These receptors all stem from a man younger than 30 with type 1 diabetes. The CDR3 runs from the conserved cysteine through the conserved F or W. The D gene is left open where the match is weak. For some rows the clone size is stated as once, few or many, or as a class when expanded; others skip it.

TRBJ2-7 TRBD1 TRBV28 few TGTGCCAGCCTACCAGCAGACAGGGGAACTTACGAGCAGTACTTC CASLPADRGTYEQYF
TRBJ1-1 NA TRBV2 few TGTGCCAGCACCTCGTTCTCGTCTAGGAACACTGAAGCTTTCTTT CASTSFSSRNTEAFF
TRBJ1-5 NA TRBV7-6 NA TGTGCCAGCAGCTTATTAGCTTATAGCAATCAGCCCCAGCATTTT CASSLLAYSNQPQHF
TRBJ1-4 NA TRBV13 NA TGTGCCAGCAGCTCAAGTCCAACGCAGGAAAAACTGTTTTTT CASSSSPTQEKLFF
TRBJ1-2 NA TRBV19 NA TGTGCCAGTAGCGGGCCCTATGGCTACACCTTC CASSGPYGYTF
TRBJ2-1 NA TRBV4-1 NA TGCGCCAGCAGCCAAGATGAGGGGGTCTCCTACAATGAGCAGTTCTTC CASSQDEGVSYNEQFF
TRBJ2-3 NA TRBV7-8 NA TGTGCCAGCAGCTTAGATAGGGGGGATGGGGATACGCAGTATTTT CASSLDRGDGDTQYF
TRBJ2-6 NA TRBV6-6 NA TGTGCCAGCAGTCCTCAGGAGAGGAACGTCCTGACTTTC CASSPQERNVLTF
TRBJ2-7 TRBD2 TRBV7-2 few TGTGCCAGCAGCTCCCGACTGGCAGCGGGACGCTACGAGCAGTACTTC CASSSRLAAGRYEQYF
TRBJ1-2 NA TRBV2 few TGTGCCAGCAGTGTATGGGTGAACGGCTACACCTTC CASSVWVNGYTF
TRBJ2-7 NA TRBV19 few TGTGCCAGTAGTTCGGGTCTTAGTGGGGTCTACGAGCAGTACTTC CASSSGLSGVYEQYF
TRBJ1-1 NA TRBV29-1 few TGCAGCGTTGAAAAACGGGCCTTGAACACTGAAGCTTTCTTT CSVEKRALNTEAFF
TRBJ2-5 NA TRBV27 NA TGTGCCAGCAGTTTACTCAGGGGACACCAAGAGACCCAGTACTTC CASSLLRGHQETQYF
TRBJ1-5 NA TRBV2 NA TGTGCCAGCGTTACAGGGCCCAATCAGCCCCAGCATTTT CASVTGPNQPQHF
TRBJ2-6 NA TRBV5-1 NA TGCGCCAGCAGCCTAAGGACCGATTCCTCTGGGGCCAACGTCCTGACTTTC CASSLRTDSSGANVLTF
TRBJ2-5 TRBD1 TRBV18 NA TGTGCCAGCTCACCGGGACAGGGCCGGAAGACCCAGTACTTC CASSPGQGRKTQYF
TRBJ1-1 TRBD1 TRBV18 few TGTGCCAGCTCACCGCAACAGGGGGAGGTGAACACTGAAGCTTTCTTT CASSPQQGEVNTEAFF
TRBJ1-2 NA TRBV30 NA TGTGCCTGGAGTGCTCACGGGGGCCCCTATGGCTACACCTTC CAWSAHGGPYGYTF
TRBJ2-7 TRBD1 TRBV7-9 few TGTGCCAGCAGCTTAGAGGACAGGAGTACCTACGAGCAGTACTTC CASSLEDRSTYEQYF
TRBJ1-5 NA TRBV30 NA TGTGCCTGGAGTGTAGAGCCCTTCAATCAGCCCCAGCATTTT CAWSVEPFNQPQHF
TRBJ2-7 NA TRBV11-2 NA TGTGCCAGCAGCTTAGACAGGCGCGAGCAGTACTTC CASSLDRREQYF